The clone carrying this T cell receptor beta chain has only a few counts. As yet, its antigen is unknown. For repertoire sequencing, the TCR beta CDR3 regions were amplified from RNA transcripts. An initial RT-PCR round employing HTBI primers preceded a second-round multiplex PCR. A single record per CDR3 protein comes from TCRdb applying MiXCR to the multiplex PCR reads. This table has hundreds of thousands of distinct CDR3 sequences, 22% appearing once. The germline V gene has CDR1 MGHRA and CDR2 YSYEKL. With 4 bases removed from V and 0 bases from J, the gap between germline ends came to 13 bases. The CDR3 loop spans 16 amino acids. The source of the sample is a study of Graves' ophthalmopathy and Graves' hyperthyroidism. Points from the study as a whole: Ophthalmopathy progression predictions by the model showed 72.22% specificity and approximately 71% sensitivity. Blood also contained most of the expanded thyroid clonotypes above 0.001 frequency.

The receptor was isolated from a young woman with stable Graves' hyperthyroidism. Some clones in this sample may be carry-over from other donors' samples. The chain is built from TRBV4-1 and TRBJ1-5; perhaps TRBD1 as D (6 bases). Specimen: peripheral blood. CDR3 DNA: TGCGCCAGCAGCCTTGACCGGGACACTAGCAATCAGCCCCAGCATTTT. Protein: CASSLDRDTSNQPQHF.